The clone carrying this T cell receptor beta chain showed up just a few times. The method was immunoSEQ multiplex PCR; TCRdb's version includes in-frame clones alone and lacks a portion of them. The sample consists of some 320,000 clones, 75% to 90% of them appearing once. This sample is drawn from a study of blood T cell repertoires in COVID-19. The CDR3 is 13 residues long. CDR1 is SGDLS and CDR2 is YYNGEE in the germline V gene. V was shortened by 2 bases and J by 8 bases, with 13 bases between the two germline ends. The chain employs TRBV9 and TRBJ1-1, with D tentatively TRBD1 (6 bases). This receptor was taken from a woman in her thirties who had been exposed to COVID-19. Material for sequencing was PBMCs or T cells enriched from blood (not recorded which). The CDR3: CASSVADGGEAFF. CDR3 DNA sequence: TGTGCCAGCAGCGTCGCAGATGGGGGCGAAGCTTTCTTT.